The TCR beta chain under discussion was sequenced for a study of PD-1 blockade in mismatch repair-deficient tumors. TCRdb keeps only in-frame clones here, not all; method: immunoSEQ multiplex PCR. The sample carries 20,000 to 25,000 clones, approximately 84% recorded once. This clone was seen more than once but under ten times. The CDR3 length is 13 residues. V dropped 5 bases and J dropped 6 bases, with 14 bases sitting between them. Germline V gene data show CDR1 as SGHTA and CDR2 as FQGNSA. This chain connects TRBV7-2 to TRBJ2-7; D might be TRBD2 (5 bases). The clonotype originates from an adult with mismatch repair-deficient cancer. The sequences come from peripheral blood, collected 2 weeks after starting pembrolizumab. The CDR3 region has the DNA TGTGCCAGCAGCCCCCAACTAGGGTTCGAGCAGTACTTC. This encodes CASSPQLGFEQYF.